This paragraph covers one T cell receptor (beta chain) sequence. Its target is not known. This specimen comes from a study of Tregs in tolerant kidney transplant recipients. Findings and limits, study-wide: This study did not directly address biological reproducibility.

Some clones are missing from TCRdb's copy, which holds only in-frame ones; the method was immunoSEQ multiplex PCR. The sample has about 240,000 clones; 80% to 85% are singletons. This CDR3 comprises 14 residues. J was trimmed by 5 bases and V by 3 bases; bases with no gene match: 0. The germline V gene has CDR1 SGDLS and CDR2 YYNGEE. The TCR originated in a human donor in good health. The gene calls are TRBV9 and TRBJ2-5; 14 positions match TRBD2. The sequenced sample consisted of CD4+ T cells from blood. CDR3 nucleotide sequence: TGTGCCAGCAGCGGGACTAGCGGGGGGGAGACCCAGTACTTC. It specifies CASSGTSGGETQYF. Filled out from reference TRBV9 and TRBJ2-5, the complete variable domain reads DSGVTQTPKHLITATGQRVTLRCSPRSGDLSVYWYQQSLDQGLQFLIQYYNGEERAKGNILERFSAQQFPDLHSELNLSSLELGDSALYFCASSGTSGGETQYFGPGTRLLVL.